This passage covers 21 T cell receptor beta chains from one sample sequenced in a study of T cell changes during pregnancy in multiple sclerosis. Assay: immunoSEQ multiplex PCR; the TCRdb copy retains only in-frame clones and omits some. The sample contains 100,000 or so clones, 90% to 95% of which appear only once. The sample here was peripheral blood, taken after pregnancy. These receptors all come from a female donor with multiple sclerosis, enrolled in a pregnancy study.

The rearrangement joins TRBV21-1 to TRBJ2-1; TRBD1 is the table's D call, not checked against the DNA. TRBV21-1 is deemed a pseudogene. There are 13 residues in the CDR3. This chain's CDR3 is CARTGTVGYEQFF. In DNA, the CDR3 is TGTGCCAGGACTGGGACAGTCGGCTATGAGCAGTTCTTC.

The chain has TRBV5-1 and TRBJ2-7; a weak D match, TRBD2 (5 bases). V lost 3 bases, J lost 0 bases, and 13 bases lay in between. Looked up from germline, CDR1 is SGHRS and CDR2 is YFSETQ. CDR3 length equals 15 residues. The CDR3: CASSSLPAASYEQYF. As DNA, the CDR3 is TGCGCCAGCAGCTCTTTACCAGCGGCCTCCTACGAGCAGTACTTC.

The rearrangement joins TRBV5-1 to TRBJ1-1; unclear D gene. The V gene's germline CDR1 is SGHRS and CDR2 YFSETQ. V was trimmed by 4 bases and J by 1 base, leaving 8 bases between them. The CDR3 consists of 13 residues. The CDR3 loop is CASSPQSNTEAFF. The CDR3 coding sequence is TGCGCCAGCAGCCCCCAGTCGAACACTGAAGCTTTCTTT.

Here the CDR3 DNA reads TGTGCCTGGGGCACAGCGAACACTGAAGCTTTCTTT. Protein: CAWGTANTEAFF. J is TRBJ1-1 and V is TRBV30; D unclear. The CDR3 sequence is 12 residues long. Germline values: CDR1 GTSNPN, CDR2 SVGIG (reference sequence). V was cut by 5 bases and J by 1 base, with 8 bases left in between.

The rearrangement links TRBV6-1 to TRBJ1-4, with a tentative D call TRBD1 (6 bases). This CDR3 contains 14 residues. CDR1 and CDR2 from the germline V gene are MNHNS and SASEGT. V dropped 3 bases and J dropped 5 bases, with 10 bases sitting between them. Here the CDR3 reads CASSDGGRNEKLFF. CDR3 nucleotide sequence: TGTGCCAGCAGTGACGGGGGGCGAAATGAAAAACTGTTTTTT.

The J gene is TRBJ2-7, the V gene TRBV21-1; TRBD1, the D gene given by the table, was not confirmed from the DNA. TRBV21-1 is recorded as a pseudogene. This CDR3 spans 18 amino acids. CDR3 amino acids: CASSMRYRARGQFYEQYF. The CDR3, as DNA: TGTGCCAGCAGCATGAGGTACCGGGCCAGGGGGCAATTTTACGAGCAGTACTTC.

The V call is TRBV9, the J call TRBJ2-7; 7 bases match TRBD1. V lost 4 bases and J lost 2; bases outside the gene matches: 6. The CDR3 contains 14 residues. Germline lookup yields CDR1 SGDLS and CDR2 YYNGEE. This chain's CDR3 is CASSRDGTAYEQYF. The DNA of the CDR3 is TGTGCCAGCAGCCGAGACGGGACAGCCTACGAGCAGTACTTC.

This clone came up once. The rearrangement links TRBV27 to TRBJ2-1; 13 positions agree with TRBD2. Trimming removed 6 bases from V and 6 bases from J; junction bases left unmatched: 5. This CDR3 comprises 15 residues. The germline gives CDR1 MNHEY, CDR2 SMNVEV (reference sequence). The CDR3 nucleotides are TGTGCCAGCAGCCTACTAGCGGGAGGGCCCAATGAGCAGTTCTTC. Translating gives CASSLLAGGPNEQFF.

This clone was found a few times. J is TRBJ2-1 and V is TRBV6-5; TRBD2 agrees at 9 bases. The junction had 11 bases not matched to a gene; V was cut back by 6 bases and J by 8 bases. The germline V gene encodes CDR1 MNHEY and CDR2 SVGAGI. The CDR3 loop spans 15 amino acids. The CDR3 spells CASRETGTSFDEQFF. In DNA, the CDR3 is TGTGCCAGCAGGGAAACCGGGACTAGCTTCGATGAGCAGTTCTTC.

The genes are TRBV23-1 and TRBJ2-4, with TRBD2 matching over 13 bases. TRBV23-1 has ORF status, its function being uncertain. The CDR3 is 18 amino acids. J gave up 0 bases and V 10 bases, and 12 bases lay outside the gene matches. Here the CDR3 reads CATRRGLAGTLAKNIQYF. The CDR3 coding sequence is TGCGCCACCCGACGGGGACTAGCGGGGACCCTAGCCAAAAACATTCAGTACTTC.

This clone has only a few counts. V and J are TRBV5-1 and TRBJ1-3; D might be TRBD1 (6 bases). This CDR3 has 17 residues. The germline V gene has CDR1 SGHRS and CDR2 YFSETQ. V dropped 4 bases and J dropped 0 bases, with 17 bases sitting between them. CDR3 region: CASSPEGQGFSGNTIYF. CDR3 bases: TGCGCCAGCAGCCCCGAGGGACAAGGGTTCTCTGGAAACACCATATATTTT.

V is TRBV27 and J is TRBJ1-2, with D maybe TRBD1 (6 bases). Trimming cost V 1 base and J 5 bases, with 11 bases left between them. This CDR3 spans 14 amino acids. CDR1 and CDR2 from the germline V gene are MNHEY and SMNVEV (reference sequence). DNA of the CDR3: TGTGCCAGCAGTTTATTCTCGACAGGTTATGGCTACACCTTC. It is translated as CASSLFSTGYGYTF.

The chain joins TRBV28 to TRBJ1-1; tentatively, D is TRBD1 (5 bases). V lost 7 bases and J lost 5, with 20 bases in between. The CDR3 runs 15 residues. Germline CDR1 reads MDHEN; CDR2 reads SYDVKM. The CDR3, as DNA: TGTGCCAGCACCTTGCGGGGGGTAGGAGGAACTGAAGCTTTCTTT. Protein: CASTLRGVGGTEAFF.

The rearrangement joins TRBV14 to TRBJ1-4; D is unresolved. There are 16 residues in the CDR3. V was shortened by 4 bases and J by 0 bases, with 12 bases between the two germline ends. In germline, CDR1 is SGHDN, CDR2 FVKESK. This chain's CDR3 is CASSRGGLATNEKLFF. For the CDR3, the DNA is TGTGCCAGCAGCCGCGGTGGACTTGCAACTAATGAAAAACTGTTTTTT.

The chain recombines TRBV9 with TRBJ2-7, with D possibly matching TRBD2 (5 bases). This CDR3 is 15 amino acids long. Germline assignment: CDR1 SGDLS and CDR2 YYNGEE. V was shortened by 0 bases and J by 3 bases, with 13 bases between the two germline ends. The CDR3: CASSVDPGIGYEQYF. The CDR3 coding sequence is TGTGCCAGCAGCGTAGATCCGGGAATCGGCTACGAGCAGTACTTC.

The CDR3 nucleotides are TGTGCCAGCAGCCCTGGGGCTAGCGGGAGGGAGACCCAGTACTTC. Amino acid sequence: CASSPGASGRETQYF. The rearrangement joins TRBV7-3 to TRBJ2-5, with 11 bases that match TRBD2. Germline loops: CDR1 SGHTA, CDR2 FQGTGA. Germline trimming cut 5 bases from V and 5 bases from J; bases unmatched to any gene: 7. CDR3 length: 15 residues.

This CDR3 is CASSILAGPTGELFF. The CDR3 DNA is TGTGCCAGTAGTATACTAGCGGGACCCACCGGGGAGCTGTTTTTT. V and J are TRBV19 and TRBJ2-2; 9 nucleotides match TRBD2. The germline gives CDR1 LNHDA, CDR2 SQIVND (reference sequence). This CDR3 is built from 15 residues. V lost 2 bases to trimming and J lost 4 bases; unmatched junction nucleotides: 2.

V usage is TRBV27 and J usage is TRBJ2-5; D is uncertain. V was shortened by 3 bases and J by 7 bases, with 12 bases between the two germline ends. The V gene's germline CDR1 is MNHEY and CDR2 SMNVEV (reference sequence). The CDR3 is 13 residues long. As DNA, the CDR3 is TGTGCCAGCAGTTTGAGCAGCGTGGGGACCCAGTACTTC. As protein: CASSLSSVGTQYF.

In this sample, this clone turned up once. This chain joins TRBV27 and TRBJ2-1; 12 bases line up with TRBD2. J lost 10 bases, V lost 4 bases, and 5 bases had no gene match. CDR3 length: 14 residues. CDR1 is MNHEY, CDR2 SMNVEV, per germline (reference sequence). The CDR3 DNA sequence: TGTGCCAGCAGTTGGGGGACTAGCGGGCAAGAGCAGTTCTTC. Protein sequence: CASSWGTSGQEQFF.

The gene calls are TRBV11-2 and TRBJ1-1, with D maybe TRBD1 (5 bases). The V gene's germline CDR1 is SGHAT and CDR2 FQNNGV. The length of the CDR3 is 13 residues. V was cut by 3 bases and J by 3 bases, with 8 bases left in between. DNA of the CDR3: TGTGCCAGCAGCTTGGGACTCCACACTGAAGCTTTCTTT. It translates to CASSLGLHTEAFF.

CDR3 in amino acids: CASSPKSRGGGQETQYF. For the CDR3, the DNA is TGTGCCAGCAGCCCAAAGTCCAGGGGCGGGGGTCAAGAGACCCAGTACTTC. The chain joins TRBV11-2 to TRBJ2-5, with D perhaps TRBD2 (7 bases). The germline CDR1 and CDR2 sequences are SGHAT and FQNNGV. The CDR3 is 17 residues long. V was trimmed by 5 bases and J by 2 bases, leaving 21 bases between them.